Listed below are T cell receptor beta chains from one sample, sequenced in a study of blood T cells in healthy people across ages. MiXCR, run by TCRdb on the 5' RACE reads, gives a single entry per CDR3 protein. The data hold 1,500,000 or so distinct CDR3 sequences, with roughly 59% observed a single time. Sequencing input: blood. Receptors originate from a man between 18 and 29 years old in good health. Both conserved end residues are part of each CDR3. The D gene is left open where the match is weak. Size is stated for part of the rows, as once, few or many counts, or as a class when the clone is expanded.

v_gene: TRBV15
abundance: .
d_gene: .
j_gene: TRBJ2-7
CDR3nt: TGTGCCACCAGCAGAGTTCGGGGGCTCGCGGAGCAGTACTTC
CDR3aa: CATSRVRGLAEQYF

v_gene: TRBV29-1
abundance: .
d_gene: .
j_gene: TRBJ1-1
CDR3nt: TGCAGCGTCCGGAGTCAAGGCGACACTGAAGCTTTCTTT
CDR3aa: CSVRSQGDTEAFF

v_gene: TRBV3-1
abundance: .
d_gene: TRBD1
j_gene: TRBJ2-7
CDR3nt: TGTGCCAGCAGCCAAGTGAAGGACAGGGGGTACTTC
CDR3aa: CASSQVKDRGYF

v_gene: TRBV11-2
abundance: .
d_gene: .
j_gene: TRBJ2-1
CDR3nt: TGTGCCAGCAGCTTAGGAAGGCGTACGGACTCCTACAATGAGCAGTTCTTC
CDR3aa: CASSLGRRTDSYNEQFF

v_gene: TRBV7-2
abundance: .
d_gene: TRBD2
j_gene: TRBJ2-7
CDR3nt: TGTGCCAGCAGCTTAGCGCGGGGGGGCGCTTACTCCTACGAGCAGTACTTC
CDR3aa: CASSLARGGAYSYEQYF

v_gene: TRBV4-3
abundance: .
d_gene: .
j_gene: TRBJ1-1
CDR3nt: TGCGCCAGCAGGTTGAACCCTGAAGCTTTCTTT
CDR3aa: CASRLNPEAFF

v_gene: TRBV10-3
abundance: .
d_gene: .
j_gene: TRBJ1-5
CDR3nt: TGTGCCACTAAGGGACCCCTGGGGGATCAGCCCCAGCATTTT
CDR3aa: CATKGPLGDQPQHF

v_gene: TRBV7-9
abundance: few
d_gene: .
j_gene: TRBJ1-6
CDR3nt: TGTGCCAGCAGCGGACGGCTGGAGTCCCTCCACTTT
CDR3aa: CASSGRLESLHF

v_gene: TRBV4-1
abundance: .
d_gene: .
j_gene: TRBJ2-5
CDR3nt: TGCGCCAGCAGCCAAGGGCGCCTAGCGAGAGAGACCCAGTACTTC
CDR3aa: CASSQGRLARETQYF

v_gene: TRBV10-1
abundance: .
d_gene: TRBD1
j_gene: TRBJ2-7
CDR3nt: TGCGCCAGCAGTGCGGAGGGACAGGGGATCTACGAGCAGTACTTC
CDR3aa: CASSAEGQGIYEQYF

v_gene: TRBV20-1
abundance: .
d_gene: TRBD2
j_gene: TRBJ2-3
CDR3nt: TGCAGTGCTAGCGGGGGGAGCGATAGGGGTATAAGCACAGATACGCAGTATTTT
CDR3aa: CSASGGSDRGISTDTQYF

v_gene: TRBV20-1
abundance: .
d_gene: .
j_gene: TRBJ2-3
CDR3nt: TGCAGTGCTAGAGTTGGCGGGGAGGGGGAGGCAGATACGCAGTATTTT
CDR3aa: CSARVGGEGEADTQYF

v_gene: TRBV6-2/TRBV6-3
abundance: .
d_gene: .
j_gene: TRBJ2-3
CDR3nt: TGTGCCAGCAGTTGGGACGCCTACACAGATACGCAGTATTTT
CDR3aa: CASSWDAYTDTQYF

v_gene: TRBV2
abundance: once
d_gene: TRBD1
j_gene: TRBJ1-2
CDR3nt: TGTGCCAGCGGGGACAGGGGGCCAACCGGAGGCACCTTC
CDR3aa: CASGDRGPTGGTF

v_gene: TRBV6-2/TRBV6-3
abundance: .
d_gene: .
j_gene: TRBJ1-1
CDR3nt: TGTGCCAGCAGTTACATTGGGGCTGAAGCTTTCTTT
CDR3aa: CASSYIGAEAFF

v_gene: TRBV2
abundance: few
d_gene: TRBD1
j_gene: TRBJ2-7
CDR3nt: TGTGCCAGCAGTGAGGGGACAGTTATAACCTACGAGCAGTACTTC
CDR3aa: CASSEGTVITYEQYF

v_gene: TRBV5-1
abundance: few
d_gene: .
j_gene: TRBJ2-1
CDR3nt: TGCGCCAGCAGCTTGGATTGGGCAGGGATGGATGAGCAGTTCTTC
CDR3aa: CASSLDWAGMDEQFF

v_gene: TRBV28
abundance: once
d_gene: TRBD2
j_gene: TRBJ2-3
CDR3nt: TGTGCCAGCAGTCCCCTCGGACTAGCGGGGGGGCGCGGAGATACGCAGTATTTT
CDR3aa: CASSPLGLAGGRGDTQYF

v_gene: TRBV7-9
abundance: .
d_gene: TRBD1
j_gene: TRBJ2-7
CDR3nt: TGTGCCAGCAGCTCCATAACAGGGGACGAGCAGTACTTC
CDR3aa: CASSSITGDEQYF

v_gene: TRBV10-3
abundance: .
d_gene: TRBD1
j_gene: TRBJ1-1
CDR3nt: TGTGCCATCAGTTGGCCTCCTGGGACAGAGAACACTGAAGCTTTCTTT
CDR3aa: CAISWPPGTENTEAFF

v_gene: TRBV3-1
abundance: few
d_gene: TRBD2
j_gene: TRBJ2-5
CDR3nt: TGTGCCAGCAGCCAAGGGACTAGCGATCGGGTAGAGACCCAGTACTTC
CDR3aa: CASSQGTSDRVETQYF

v_gene: TRBV5-5
abundance: .
d_gene: .
j_gene: TRBJ1-3
CDR3nt: TGTGCCAGCAGCCCCCCCCGGGCCAACTCTGGAAACACCATATATTTT
CDR3aa: CASSPPRANSGNTIYF

v_gene: TRBV4-2
abundance: .
d_gene: .
j_gene: TRBJ1-4
CDR3nt: TGTGCCAGCAGCCAACTTGAGGGTCGGAGGAAAAAACTGTTTTTT
CDR3aa: CASSQLEGRRKKLFF